This TCR beta chain was sequenced in a study of T cell responses to AZD1222 COVID-19 vaccine. Study information: Pooled together were second doses at about 4 or about 12 weeks. General observations from the study: There were vaccine-associated CD4 TCRs across spike, dominant at 160-218 and 743-854. White British people made up most donors, females outnumbered males, and clonal diversity was possibly underestimated.

A note on this clone: Its specificity is not known.

This CDR3 region has 14 residues. CDR1 and CDR2 (germline): SGHAT, FQNNGV. V was clipped by 6 bases and J by 6 bases, with 12 bases between them. The assay was immunoSEQ multiplex PCR, and TCRdb's table has in-frame clones only and misses some. The sample includes 150,000 to 200,000 clones, around 87% seen only once; the top ten take around 3%. This clonotype originated in an adult in good health. This specimen was peripheral blood, taken on day 0 of AZD1222 vaccination. The genes are TRBV11-2 and TRBJ1-6; a possible D gene is TRBD1 (6 bases). Here the CDR3 reads CASRLQGFNSPLHF. The CDR3 DNA follows: TGTGCCAGCAGACTACAGGGTTTTAATTCACCCCTCCACTTT.